This TCR beta chain was documented in a study of blood T cell repertoires in COVID-19. Looking at the study overall: Sources were T cells, B-cell-depleted T cells, or PBMCs; the material itself was cDNA or gDNA.

Participants were aged 18 to 89 years, lived in about 26 US areas, and enrolled virtually. Within 2 weeks of study entry, exposed participants had contacted a PCR-confirmed or clinician-diagnosed COVID-19 case. CDR1 is SNHLY, CDR2 FYNNEI, per germline. Trimming at V came to 2 bases and at J to 7 bases, leaving 9 bases not matched to a gene. This CDR3 contains 17 residues. In the authors' workflow: Amplified reference gene primers provided the basis for estimating nucleated cell counts. Only in-frame clones appear in the TCRdb table, and some are missing; sequencing was by immunoSEQ multiplex PCR. D and trimming were read from the DNA, whereas the V and J calls and clone size are those reported in that table. The sample carries 250,000 or so clones, about 90% recorded once.

The sequenced material came from PBMCs or T cells enriched from blood (not recorded which). The receptor was isolated from a man over 45 who had been exposed to COVID-19. The chain carries TRBV2 and TRBJ2-1, with 12 bases lining up with TRBD2. Written as DNA, the CDR3 is TGTGCCAGCAGTGAAACCCCATCTAGCGGGGGGGCGAATGAGCAGTTCTTC. This codes for CASSETPSSGGANEQFF.